This T cell receptor (beta chain) came from a study of blood T cell repertoires in COVID-19 (dated by TCRdb to the early 2020s). Study-level background: The collaborator samples originated in the United States, Italy and Spain and spanned the acute and convalescent phases of COVID-19. The material from the prospective study consisted of cDNA or gDNA derived from T cells, B-cell-depleted T cells, or PBMCs. Deeply sampled blood TCRbeta repertoires from subjects exposed to, actively infected with, or recovered from COVID-19 were included in the dataset. A freely available public database, intended as a resource for researchers studying the immune response to SARS-CoV-2, is where the repertoires were released. Samples came from the ongoing ImmuneRACE study (first 160 participants) plus 1,254 subjects from 6 global collaborators. Nearly every sample came with metadata listing a de-identified subject ID, COVID-19 status, age in years and sex. HLA class I and class II types, where available, came from metadata supplied by the sample provider rather than from assay-based typing.

Regarding this clone: Its antigen target is currently unknown. Base qualities are not recorded, but no much larger clone differs from it by a single base.

TCRbeta CDR3 regions were amplified from genomic DNA using the immunoSEQ Assay, a bias-controlled multiplex PCR. The authors' analysis ran thus. The number of nucleated cells in each sample was estimated from the amplification of reference gene primers within the assay. To quantify the absolute abundance of each unique TCRbeta CDR3 rearrangement, sequence reads were collapsed and filtered. For each sample, productive Simpson clonality was calculated as the square root of Simpson's diversity index over productive rearrangements. This immuneACCESS table, as held by TCRdb, lists in-frame sequences with V and J called but not all clones. Of the missing ones, under half trace to an unresolved V gene in checked studies; the others have no known cause. V and J calls and clone size are as listed in that table; D and trimming were resolved from the DNA. The sample table records 40,000 or so clones; approximately 81% of these occur just once. About an eighth of the sample is taken by the ten largest.

Paper-wide results and their limitations: The quantity of clinical and demographic metadata differed by source and by participant and was supplied without curation.

The germline ends are 11 bases apart after V is trimmed by 8 bases and J by 7 bases. Inclusive of the bounding cysteine and phenylalanine, the CDR3 is 11 residues long. Only CDR3 DNA remains: 33 bases, in frame from the first base. The germline V gene supplies CDR1 SGHTA and CDR2 FQGNSA. Collaborating institutions collected whole blood in K2EDTA tubes following their own protocols. For TCRbeta analysis, collaborator samples were shipped as frozen whole blood, as isolated PBMCs, or as DNA extracted from either sample type. This TCR came from a human donor in a cohort sampled during active COVID-19. The sequence is built from TRBV7-2 and TRBJ2-5; a tentative D match to TRBD2 spans 5 bases. The sample taken for sequencing was peripheral blood. The DNA reads as follows: TGTGCCAGCGGCCGTCGGGGGACCCAGTACTTC. Its product reads: CASGRRGTQYF. Where the CDR3 stops, the reference TRBV7-2 and TRBJ2-5 genes take over; the full variable domain is GAGVSQSPSNKVTEKGKDVELRCDPISGHTALYWYRQSLGQGLEFLIYFQGNSAPDKSGLPSDRFSAERTGGSVSTLTIQRTQQEDSAVYLCASGRRGTQYFGPGTRLLVL.